This TCR beta chain was profiled in a study of blood T cell repertoires in COVID-19. This table comes from immunoSEQ multiplex PCR, and its TCRdb copy is limited to in-frame clones, with some not included. The sample carries more than 85,000 clones, about 91% recorded once. The CDR3 is made up of 15 amino acids. V lost 2 bases and J 11 bases, leaving 19 bases between the germline ends. Sequenced: peripheral blood. The receptor was derived from a man aged 45-65 years with COVID-19, enrolled during active disease. V usage is TRBV23-1 and J usage is TRBJ1-5; a weak D match, TRBD1 (6 bases). TRBV23-1 is assigned to the ORF class and has an uncertain function. CDR3 in DNA: TGCGCCAGCAGTCAACGGAGGGGGGGCCACAGGGCCCAGCATTTT. It codes for CASSQRRGGHRAQHF.